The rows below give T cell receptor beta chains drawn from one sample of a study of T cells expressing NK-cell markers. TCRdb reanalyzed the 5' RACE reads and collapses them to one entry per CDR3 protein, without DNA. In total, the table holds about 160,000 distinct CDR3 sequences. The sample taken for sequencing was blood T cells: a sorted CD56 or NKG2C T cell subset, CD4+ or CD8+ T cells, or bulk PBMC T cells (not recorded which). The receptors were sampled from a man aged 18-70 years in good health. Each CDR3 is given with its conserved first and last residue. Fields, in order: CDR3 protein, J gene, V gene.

cdr3_aa: CASSPSHGLDGYTF
j_call: TRBJ1-2
v_call: TRBV3-1

cdr3_aa: CAWIGLAGGRNEQFF
j_call: TRBJ2-1
v_call: TRBV30

cdr3_aa: CASSLVSQVGETQYF
j_call: TRBJ2-5
v_call: TRBV5-4

cdr3_aa: CASSQAGTGVLGYTF
j_call: TRBJ1-2
v_call: TRBV3-1

cdr3_aa: CASGGGSDFYEQYF
j_call: TRBJ2-7
v_call: TRBV6-1

cdr3_aa: CASSLVVSGYTDTQYF
j_call: TRBJ2-3
v_call: TRBV7-9

cdr3_aa: CASSPSSGVPEQYF
j_call: TRBJ2-7
v_call: TRBV18

cdr3_aa: CASSPSSAYTEAFF
j_call: TRBJ1-1
v_call: TRBV6-1

cdr3_aa: CAWSVEIAKNIQYF
j_call: TRBJ2-4
v_call: TRBV30

cdr3_aa: CASSQDFRGSGAFF
j_call: TRBJ1-1
v_call: TRBV4-1

cdr3_aa: CASSLGVRGVVFEKLFF
j_call: TRBJ1-4
v_call: TRBV11-2

cdr3_aa: CASSTPSLGQYF
j_call: TRBJ2-7
v_call: TRBV19